The TCR beta chain described here comes from a study of blood T cell repertoires in COVID-19 (dated by TCRdb to 2020 to 2021). Study-wide context: Samples from collaborators originated in the United States, Italy and Spain and spanned both the acute and convalescent phases of COVID-19. Samples came from the ongoing ImmuneRACE study (first 160 participants) plus 1,254 subjects from 6 global collaborators. The prospective study material was composed of cDNA or gDNA derived from T cells, B-cell-depleted T cells, or PBMCs. Sample metadata almost always included a de-identified subject ID, COVID-19 status, age in years and sex. The repertoires were released in a freely available public database meant as a resource for research on the immune response to SARS-CoV-2. The dataset comprised deeply sampled blood TCRbeta repertoires from subjects exposed to, actively infected with, or recovered from COVID-19. HLA class I and class II types, where available, came from metadata supplied by the sample provider rather than from assay-based typing. The investigation overall reported the following: The amount of clinical and demographic metadata varied by source and participant and was provided uncurated.

Concerning this clone: Its antigen remains undetermined. Base qualities are missing; no much larger clone stands one base away.

Whole blood was collected in K2EDTA tubes by collaborating institutions according to the institutions' own protocols. For TCRbeta analysis, collaborators shipped samples as frozen whole blood, isolated PBMCs, or DNA extracted from either of those sample types. The immunoSEQ Assay, a bias-controlled multiplex PCR, was used to amplify TCRbeta CDR3 regions from genomic DNA. The original methods were these. Nucleated cell counts per sample were estimated from amplification of reference gene primers within the assay. To quantify the absolute abundance of each unique TCRbeta CDR3 rearrangement, sequence reads were collapsed and filtered. For each sample, productive Simpson clonality was calculated as the square root of Simpson's diversity index across productive rearrangements. This is the immuneACCESS table as TCRdb keeps it, with only in-frame sequences that have V and J called. A part of the clones is gone; compared with another copy, unresolved V genes explain less than half, and the rest is unexplained. The DNA was the basis for D and trimming; V, J and clone size are from that table. In all, the sample holds roughly 61,000 clones, and about 84% of those were seen once. Roughly 5% of the sample is in the top ten clones.

After removal of 0 bases from V and 10 bases from J, the junction retains 9 bases not matched to a gene. CDR1 and CDR2 are read off the germline V gene as ENHRY and SYGVKD. The CDR3 measures 15 amino acids from cysteine to phenylalanine. The CDR3 DNA has 45 bases and is translated from base 1. The chain uses TRBV10-3 and TRBJ1-1; the junction holds 9 bases that match TRBD1. The clonotype was recovered from a man aged 35-49 years with active COVID-19. The specimen sequenced was peripheral blood. The bases are TGTGCCATCAGTGAGTCGGGACAGGGCCAAAGCGGAGCTTTCTTT. It translates as CAISESGQGQSGAFF.